The source of this T cell receptor beta chain is a study of cytomegalovirus exposure and HLA in healthy donors. The PCR used 60 Vbeta and 13 Jbeta primers. Clones were sequenced by immunoSEQ multiplex PCR, and TCRdb holds only the in-frame ones, with some missing. This sample yields 180,000 or so clones, of which 80% to 90% are seen a single time; approximately 8.5% belongs to the top ten. Germline-derived CDR1 and CDR2 are SGDLS and YYNGEE. V dropped 3 bases and J dropped 6 bases, with 12 bases sitting between them. This CDR3 has 14 residues. Concerning this clone: Its specificity is not known.

Study conclusions and caveats: Accurate prediction of HLA-A and HLA-B alleles (for most subjects) was reportedly achieved from TCR beta sequences. In a later analysis, an Asian-associated ancestry cluster reportedly showed fewer N-insertions than the approximately 620-donor mean. When analyzed later, a missense DCLRE1C variant was found to be linked to TCR beta V- and J-gene trimming. A later analysis found TCR association rates differed by HLA locus, highest for DRB1 and lowest for HLA-C.

The TCR comes from a man between 18 and 29 years old in good health and CMV-seropositive. V gene TRBV9 combines with J gene TRBJ2-2; the D gene is possibly TRBD1 (6 bases). The sequenced sample was PBMCs. For the CDR3, the DNA is TGTGCCAGCAGCGGCACAGGGTCGGCCGGGGAGCTGTTTTTT. It yields the protein CASSGTGSAGELFF.